These T cell receptor beta chains were read from a single sample in a study of siplizumab effects on memory and regulatory T cells. The method was immunoSEQ multiplex PCR; TCRdb's version includes in-frame clones alone and lacks a portion of them. The sample carries under 100,000 clones, about 95% recorded once. The sample consisted of non-Treg CD4+ T cells sorted from blood. Receptors originate from a human donor in good health. CDR3s leave out the opening cysteine and the closing phenylalanine or tryptophan. Fields, in order: V gene, J gene, CDR3 protein.

TRBV4-1	TRBJ2-3	ASSQSGVPVDTQY
TRBV19	TRBJ2-5	ASSSAGGRETQY
TRBV7-2	TRBJ2-1	ASSLINGLGNEQF
TRBV7-8	TRBJ1-2	ASSPLHYRVTNGYT
TRBV7-8	TRBJ1-2	ASSFSRSGTGDGYT
TRBV28	TRBJ1-2	ASRGNFYGYT
TRBV19	TRBJ1-1	ASSIRTGNTEAF
TRBV7-3	TRBJ2-1	ASSFKVAEPGMGEQF
TRBV21-1	TRBJ2-7	ARSGTGVGEQY
TRBV9	TRBJ2-7	ASSVGGTYEQY
TRBV4-1	TRBJ2-1	ASSQDQSHSEQF
TRBV27	TRBJ2-1	ASSLSIRASGRDNEQF
TRBV18	TRBJ1-1	ASSPDQNTEAF
TRBV5-6	TRBJ2-2	ASSLPTSTGELF
TRBV19	TRBJ2-1	ASSLRDRIVNNEQF
TRBV28	TRBJ2-3	ASSSSVLAAYSTDTQY
TRBV11-2	TRBJ2-7	ASSLGQGMALEQY
TRBV28	TRBJ2-5	ASSETGVSETQY
TRBV5-1	TRBJ2-5	ASSLVGETQY
TRBV28	TRBJ2-7	ASSSAVPSGQPEQY
TRBV4-1	TRBJ1-2	ASSQGPLIRGGGYT
TRBV7-6	TRBJ2-1	ASSRLVRGTSANNEQF
TRBV5-1	TRBJ1-1	ASSLAQGLGAF
TRBV21-1	TRBJ1-1	ASSYRVMNTEAF
TRBV28	TRBJ2-6	ASSPLTGTTGANVLT
TRBV11-3	TRBJ2-1	ASSLEGYNEQF
TRBV4-1	TRBJ2-5	ASSPSGLAEETQY
TRBV9	TRBJ2-7	ASSVGDSAYEQY
TRBV6-6	TRBJ2-7	ASTGRGWDSYEQY
TRBV15	TRBJ1-5	ATSRPTGPSLGNQPQH
TRBV28	TRBJ2-5	ANTHQGGQVGTQY
TRBV5-1	TRBJ2-2	ASRRTGNTGELF
TRBV14	TRBJ2-7	ASSQTGNYEQY
TRBV18	TRBJ2-7	ASSPPAPPYEQY
TRBV7-3	TRBJ2-1	ASSLLPGLAEGREQF
TRBV5-4	TRBJ2-3	ASSTGGRNLDTQY
TRBV28	TRBJ1-2	ASSLFGYGYT
TRBV30	TRBJ1-2	ARAENGGQVYGYT
TRBV5-6	TRBJ2-3	ASSLLAGEADTQY
TRBV19	TRBJ2-3	ASSLTGSVTDTQY
TRBV19	TRBJ2-1	ASSWASGTNNEQF
TRBV29-1	TRBJ2-3	SVTPSTDTQY
TRBV28	TRBJ1-5	ASSAVGQGNQPQH
TRBV7-7	TRBJ2-5	ASSPGGNQETQY
TRBV28	TRBJ2-2	ASSPPSSSMGELF
TRBV23-1	TRBJ2-7	ASSQCRRDSETYEQY
TRBV7-8	TRBJ2-7	ASSLLPGGSEQY
TRBV27	TRBJ1-1	ASTHRGRSEAF
TRBV6-1	TRBJ2-5	AGTRTPQETQY
TRBV18	TRBJ2-7	ASSPRDYEQY
TRBV4-2	TRBJ2-2	ASSQAKANTGELF
TRBV27	TRBJ1-6	ASGGNRLMRSPLH
TRBV29-1	TRBJ1-1	SVVPLGGSTEAF
TRBV6-5	TRBJ2-3	ASMPTGRTDTQY
TRBV5-5	TRBJ1-4	ASSDQTGVIEKLF
TRBV4-1	TRBJ2-7	ASSHGYEQY